Listed below are T cell receptor beta chains from one sample, sequenced in a study of OX40 agonist ivuxolimab in advanced cancers. The data were produced by immunoSEQ multiplex PCR, yet TCRdb's version contains in-frame clones alone and is incomplete. This table has tens of thousands of clones, roughly nine tenths appearing once. The starting material was CD4+ or CD8+ T cells sorted from blood, obtained in a trial of the OX40 agonist ivuxolimab. Source of these receptors: an adult with an advanced solid tumor such as melanoma, head and neck, liver or kidney cancer. The CDR3 runs from the conserved cysteine through the conserved F or W. D genes are given only for firm matches. Clone size is stated in some rows and not others, as once, few, many or a class when expanded.

j_gene: TRBJ2-7
abundance: once
len: 13
v_gene: TRBV11-3
d_gene: NA
CDR3aa: CASSLEEGVEQYF
CDR3nt: TGTGCCAGCAGCTTAGAGGAGGGGGTCGAGCAGTACTTC

j_gene: TRBJ2-3
abundance: NA
len: 14
v_gene: TRBV19
d_gene: NA
CDR3aa: CASKMALDTDTQYF
CDR3nt: TGTGCCAGCAAGATGGCACTAGACACAGATACGCAGTATTTT

j_gene: TRBJ2-5
abundance: NA
len: 13
v_gene: TRBV28
d_gene: NA
CDR3aa: CASSLRYQETQYF
CDR3nt: TGTGCCAGCAGCCTTCGGTACCAAGAGACCCAGTACTTC

j_gene: TRBJ2-3
abundance: NA
len: 13
v_gene: TRBV9
d_gene: NA
CDR3aa: CASSVHGTDTQYF
CDR3nt: TGTGCCAGCAGCGTACACGGAACAGATACGCAGTATTTT

j_gene: TRBJ1-3
abundance: NA
len: 15
v_gene: TRBV6-6
d_gene: TRBD1
CDR3aa: CASSYDRGPGNTIYF
CDR3nt: TGTGCCAGCAGTTACGACAGGGGCCCTGGAAACACCATATATTTT

j_gene: TRBJ1-2
abundance: few
len: 14
v_gene: TRBV19
d_gene: NA
CDR3aa: CASSTQGSNYGYTF
CDR3nt: TGTGCCAGTAGTACGCAGGGGTCTAACTATGGCTACACCTTC

j_gene: TRBJ2-5
abundance: few
len: 15
v_gene: TRBV6-1
d_gene: TRBD2
CDR3aa: CASRRLAGLVETQYF
CDR3nt: TGTGCCAGCAGGCGTCTAGCGGGACTGGTTGAGACCCAGTACTTC

j_gene: TRBJ2-1
abundance: once
len: 15
v_gene: TRBV5-4
d_gene: TRBD2
CDR3aa: CASSNSGRTDNEQFF
CDR3nt: TGTGCCAGCAGCAACAGCGGGAGAACGGACAATGAGCAGTTCTTC

j_gene: TRBJ1-1
abundance: NA
len: 13
v_gene: TRBV7-2
d_gene: NA
CDR3aa: CASSPQGTLNAFF
CDR3nt: TGTGCCAGCAGCCCGCAGGGGACACTGAACGCTTTCTTT

j_gene: TRBJ1-5
abundance: NA
len: 12
v_gene: TRBV29-1
d_gene: TRBD1
CDR3aa: CSVRDSNQPQHF
CDR3nt: TGCAGCGTCCGGGACAGTAATCAGCCCCAGCATTTT

j_gene: TRBJ2-7
abundance: NA
len: 10
v_gene: TRBV6-6
d_gene: NA
CDR3aa: CASGDYEQYF
CDR3nt: TGTGCCAGCGGAGACTACGAGCAGTACTTC

j_gene: TRBJ2-1
abundance: NA
len: 13
v_gene: TRBV11-3
d_gene: NA
CDR3aa: CASSFLRSAEQFF
CDR3nt: TGTGCCAGCAGCTTTCTGCGCTCGGCCGAGCAGTTCTTC

j_gene: TRBJ2-7
abundance: NA
len: 17
v_gene: TRBV19
d_gene: TRBD2
CDR3aa: CASSLGGAGGSSYEQYF
CDR3nt: TGTGCCAGTAGTCTCGGGGGAGCGGGAGGGAGCTCCTACGAGCAGTACTTC

j_gene: TRBJ1-1
abundance: NA
len: 16
v_gene: TRBV5-1
d_gene: TRBD1
CDR3aa: CASSRGTGRGNTEAFF
CDR3nt: TGCGCCAGCAGCCGGGGGACAGGGCGAGGGAACACTGAAGCTTTCTTT

j_gene: TRBJ2-7
abundance: NA
len: 12
v_gene: TRBV2
d_gene: NA
CDR3aa: CASGDPSTEQYF
CDR3nt: TGTGCCAGCGGGGACCCCAGTACCGAGCAGTACTTC

j_gene: TRBJ2-1
abundance: NA
len: 16
v_gene: TRBV28
d_gene: TRBD2
CDR3aa: CASSVPGSGRINEQFF
CDR3nt: TGTGCCAGCAGTGTCCCGGGAAGCGGGAGGATAAATGAGCAGTTCTTC

j_gene: TRBJ1-4
abundance: NA
len: 16
v_gene: TRBV15
d_gene: NA
CDR3aa: CATSRDRKSQNEKLFF
CDR3nt: TGTGCCACCAGCAGAGATCGAAAGTCTCAAAATGAAAAACTGTTTTTT

j_gene: TRBJ2-7
abundance: NA
len: 12
v_gene: TRBV5-4
d_gene: NA
CDR3aa: CASSFHGNEQYF
CDR3nt: TGTGCCAGCAGCTTTCACGGGAACGAGCAGTACTTC

j_gene: TRBJ2-5
abundance: few
len: 16
v_gene: TRBV5-4
d_gene: NA
CDR3aa: CASSSEVKGGRETQYF
CDR3nt: TGTGCCAGCAGCTCTGAGGTCAAGGGAGGTAGGGAGACCCAGTACTTC

j_gene: TRBJ2-7
abundance: NA
len: 15
v_gene: TRBV5-4
d_gene: NA
CDR3aa: CASSFEGLVSYEQYF
CDR3nt: TGTGCCAGCAGCTTTGAGGGGCTAGTGTCCTACGAGCAGTACTTC

j_gene: TRBJ2-7
abundance: NA
len: 16
v_gene: TRBV4-3
d_gene: NA
CDR3aa: CASSQDILAGNNEQYF
CDR3nt: TGCGCCAGCAGCCAAGATATATTGGCGGGAAACAACGAGCAGTACTTC

j_gene: TRBJ2-1
abundance: NA
len: 16
v_gene: TRBV18
d_gene: NA
CDR3aa: CASSPVITGGGDEQFF
CDR3nt: TGTGCCAGCTCACCAGTAATAACGGGCGGTGGAGATGAGCAGTTCTTC

j_gene: TRBJ2-6
abundance: NA
len: 17
v_gene: TRBV7-3
d_gene: TRBD1
CDR3aa: CASSPWTGSSGANVLTF
CDR3nt: TGTGCCAGCAGCCCGTGGACAGGGTCCTCTGGGGCCAACGTCCTGACTTTC

j_gene: TRBJ1-1
abundance: once
len: 14
v_gene: TRBV19
d_gene: NA
CDR3aa: CASSIGRDHTEAFF
CDR3nt: TGTGCCAGTAGTATCGGCAGGGACCACACTGAAGCTTTCTTT

j_gene: TRBJ2-2
abundance: NA
len: 13
v_gene: TRBV18
d_gene: TRBD1
CDR3aa: CASSWTGHGELFF
CDR3nt: TGTGCCAGCTCATGGACAGGTCACGGGGAGCTGTTTTTT

j_gene: TRBJ1-2
abundance: NA
len: 14
v_gene: TRBV28
d_gene: TRBD1
CDR3aa: CASTPGQGYYGYTF
CDR3nt: TGTGCCAGCACACCGGGACAGGGGTACTATGGCTACACCTTC

j_gene: TRBJ2-3
abundance: NA
len: 16
v_gene: TRBV14
d_gene: NA
CDR3aa: CASSPQQGWSTDTQYF
CDR3nt: TGTGCCAGCAGCCCCCAACAGGGATGGAGCACAGATACGCAGTATTTT

j_gene: TRBJ1-5
abundance: NA
len: 19
v_gene: TRBV18
d_gene: TRBD1
CDR3aa: CASSWGGQGAARSNQPQHF
CDR3nt: TGTGCCAGCTCGTGGGGAGGACAGGGGGCGGCGAGGAGCAATCAGCCCCAGCATTTT

j_gene: TRBJ1-1
abundance: NA
len: 14
v_gene: TRBV27
d_gene: NA
CDR3aa: CASGTKGPNTEAFF
CDR3nt: TGTGCCAGCGGTACTAAGGGCCCGAACACTGAAGCTTTCTTT

j_gene: TRBJ2-7
abundance: NA
len: 14
v_gene: TRBV6-5
d_gene: NA
CDR3aa: CASSYYREGSEQYF
CDR3nt: TGTGCCAGCAGTTACTACCGGGAAGGGAGCGAGCAGTACTTC

j_gene: TRBJ2-7
abundance: once
len: 13
v_gene: TRBV30
d_gene: NA
CDR3aa: CAWSGLLGYEQYF
CDR3nt: TGTGCCTGGAGTGGCCTCTTGGGCTACGAGCAGTACTTC

j_gene: TRBJ1-4
abundance: NA
len: 12
v_gene: TRBV28
d_gene: TRBD1
CDR3aa: CASQGADEKLFF
CDR3nt: TGTGCCAGTCAGGGGGCCGATGAAAAACTGTTTTTT

j_gene: TRBJ1-5
abundance: NA
len: 13
v_gene: TRBV19
d_gene: NA
CDR3aa: CASSIGWNQPQHF
CDR3nt: TGTGCCAGTAGTATCGGTTGGAATCAGCCCCAGCATTTT

j_gene: TRBJ1-5
abundance: NA
len: 14
v_gene: TRBV5-6
d_gene: NA
CDR3aa: CASSFQGNNQPQHF
CDR3nt: TGTGCCAGCAGCTTTCAGGGGAACAATCAGCCCCAGCATTTT

j_gene: TRBJ1-6
abundance: NA
len: 15
v_gene: TRBV25-1
d_gene: NA
CDR3aa: CASSDTTGRNSPLHF
CDR3nt: TGTGCCAGCAGTGATACGACAGGACGAAATTCACCCCTCCACTTT

j_gene: TRBJ2-3
abundance: NA
len: 14
v_gene: TRBV9
d_gene: TRBD1
CDR3aa: CASSTGVGADTQYF
CDR3nt: TGTGCCAGCAGTACAGGGGTTGGAGCAGATACGCAGTATTTT

j_gene: TRBJ2-2
abundance: NA
len: 13
v_gene: TRBV19
d_gene: TRBD2
CDR3aa: CASRGRVTGELFF
CDR3nt: TGTGCCAGTAGAGGGAGGGTCACCGGGGAGCTGTTTTTT

j_gene: TRBJ1-4
abundance: NA
len: 13
v_gene: TRBV14
d_gene: NA
CDR3aa: CASSQSAQSKLFF
CDR3nt: TGTGCCAGCAGCCAATCTGCGCAGTCCAAACTGTTTTTT

j_gene: TRBJ1-6
abundance: NA
len: 16
v_gene: TRBV13
d_gene: NA
CDR3aa: CASSVVEPGRDSPLHF
CDR3nt: TGTGCCAGCAGCGTAGTGGAGCCAGGGAGGGATTCACCCCTCCACTTT

j_gene: TRBJ1-1
abundance: NA
len: 15
v_gene: TRBV5-1
d_gene: NA
CDR3aa: CASSLGISLNTEAFF
CDR3nt: TGCGCCAGCAGCTTGGGAATCAGCCTGAACACTGAAGCTTTCTTT

j_gene: TRBJ2-5
abundance: NA
len: 15
v_gene: TRBV5-8
d_gene: TRBD2
CDR3aa: CASSLGGSYQETQYF
CDR3nt: TGTGCCAGCAGCTTGGGCGGGAGTTATCAAGAGACCCAGTACTTC

j_gene: TRBJ1-1
abundance: NA
len: 13
v_gene: TRBV11-3
d_gene: NA
CDR3aa: CASSHGTDLEAFF
CDR3nt: TGTGCCAGCAGCCACGGGACGGATCTTGAAGCTTTCTTT

j_gene: TRBJ1-2
abundance: NA
len: 15
v_gene: TRBV5-5
d_gene: NA
CDR3aa: CASSLGQPRDYGYTF
CDR3nt: TGTGCCAGCAGCTTGGGGCAGCCAAGGGACTATGGCTACACCTTC

j_gene: TRBJ1-1
abundance: NA
len: 15
v_gene: TRBV5-1
d_gene: NA
CDR3aa: CASSLFILGETEAFF
CDR3nt: TGCGCCAGCAGCTTGTTTATTTTGGGGGAGACTGAAGCTTTCTTT

j_gene: TRBJ1-6
abundance: once
len: 16
v_gene: TRBV2
d_gene: TRBD1
CDR3aa: CASSRDRSSYNSPLHF
CDR3nt: TGTGCCAGCAGTCGGGACAGGAGCTCCTATAATTCACCCCTCCACTTT

j_gene: TRBJ2-5
abundance: NA
len: 11
v_gene: TRBV5-1
d_gene: NA
CDR3aa: CASSLQETQYF
CDR3nt: TGCGCCAGCAGCTTGCAAGAGACCCAGTACTTC

j_gene: TRBJ1-2
abundance: NA
len: 14
v_gene: TRBV19
d_gene: NA
CDR3aa: CASIPTGGDYGYTF
CDR3nt: TGTGCCAGTATCCCGACAGGCGGGGACTATGGCTACACCTTC

j_gene: TRBJ1-6
abundance: NA
len: 12
v_gene: TRBV4-1
d_gene: NA
CDR3aa: CASSQAGRPLHF
CDR3nt: TGCGCCAGCAGCCAAGCTGGGCGTCCCCTCCACTTT

j_gene: TRBJ1-3
abundance: NA
len: 15
v_gene: TRBV19
d_gene: NA
CDR3aa: CASSRGAGSGNTIYF
CDR3nt: TGTGCCAGTAGTCGGGGAGCCGGCTCTGGAAACACCATATATTTT

j_gene: TRBJ2-3
abundance: few
len: 21
v_gene: TRBV4-2
d_gene: TRBD2
CDR3aa: CASSQGLYLRREGPVGDTQYF
CDR3nt: TGTGCCAGCAGCCAAGGACTATACCTCCGGCGGGAGGGCCCGGTGGGCGATACGCAGTATTTT

j_gene: TRBJ2-1
abundance: NA
len: 15
v_gene: TRBV2
d_gene: NA
CDR3aa: CASSETGPSYNEQFF
CDR3nt: TGTGCCAGCAGTGAAACGGGTCCCTCCTACAATGAGCAGTTCTTC

j_gene: TRBJ1-2
abundance: NA
len: 14
v_gene: TRBV5-1
d_gene: NA
CDR3aa: CASSPLGRGYGYTF
CDR3nt: TGCGCCAGCAGCCCCCTTGGGAGGGGCTATGGCTACACCTTC

j_gene: TRBJ1-1
abundance: NA
len: 15
v_gene: TRBV5-1
d_gene: TRBD1
CDR3aa: CASSPVPHGQDEAFF
CDR3nt: TGCGCCAGCAGCCCAGTTCCCCACGGACAGGATGAAGCTTTCTTT